This T cell receptor beta chain was recorded in a study of cytomegalovirus exposure and HLA in healthy donors. Points from the study as a whole: In a later analysis, CMV-associated beta chains were mostly HLA-associated, it appeared. Trimming of TCR beta V- and J-genes showed a link, identified in a later analysis, to a missense DCLRE1C variant. Common viral pathogens seemed, in a later analysis, to connect with several of the most significant clusters.

This clone is a singleton in its sample. Its specificity is not known. In the PCR, 60 Vbeta and 13 Jbeta primers were used. Produced via immunoSEQ multiplex PCR; TCRdb's table is partial and in-frame only. The top ten hold less than 15% of the sample, which has some 110,000 clones, 65% to 80% seen once. Sequencing was performed on PBMCs. The source is a woman aged 60-70 years in good health and CMV-seropositive.

The CDR3 spells CASSPPGRGNQPQHF. Written as DNA, the CDR3 is TGTGCCAGCTCACCACCCGGCAGGGGCAATCAGCCCCAGCATTTT. The chain combines TRBV18 with TRBJ1-5; possible D gene TRBD1, 5 bases. CDR1 and CDR2 from the germline V gene are KGHSH and LQKENI. The CDR3 is 15 amino acids. With 0 bases removed from V and 2 bases from J, the gap between germline ends came to 8 bases.